The 18 T cell receptor beta chains given below trace back to one sample, sequenced in a study of shared clonotypes between healthy human individuals. Sequencing used immunoSEQ multiplex PCR; TCRdb keeps in-frame clones, though not all of them. Of 450,000 to 500,000 clones listed, 70% to 80% were seen once; the top ten hold more than 10%. Sample: PBMCs. The receptors were sampled from a woman between 40 and 50 years old in good health. Some clones in this sample may be carry-over from other donors' samples.

This clone was recorded only once. The chain employs TRBV28 and TRBJ1-3; D may be TRBD1 (6 bases). The length of the CDR3 is 14 residues. V was cut by 3 bases and J by 4 bases, with 10 bases left in between. Per germline, CDR1 MDHEN and CDR2 SYDVKM. Here the CDR3 reads CASSFGGTGNTIYF. CDR3 nucleotide sequence: TGTGCCAGCAGTTTCGGGGGCACGGGAAACACCATATATTTT.

The sample holds a few counts of this clone. The rearrangement uses TRBV30 and TRBJ1-5; TRBD1 might be the D (5 bases). The germline CDR1 and CDR2 sequences are GTSNPN and SVGIG (reference sequence). This CDR3 has 13 residues. V was cut by 1 base and J by 9 bases, with 13 bases left in between. The CDR3 loop is CAWSAQARGPQHF. CDR3 bases: TGTGCCTGGAGTGCCCAGGCGAGGGGGCCCCAGCATTTT. The full variable domain, its missing parts supplied by reference TRBV30 and TRBJ1-5, is SQTIHQWPATLVQPVGSPLSLECTVEGTSNPNLYWYRQAAGRGLQLLFYSVGIGQISSEVPQNLSASRPQDRQFILSSKKLLLSDSGFYLCAWSAQARGPQHFGDGTRLSIL.

CDR3: CASSHTRGGNQPQHF. CDR3 DNA: TGTGCCAGCAGCCACACGAGGGGTGGCAATCAGCCCCAGCATTTT. The chain has TRBV5-6 and TRBJ1-5; a weak D match, TRBD1 (5 bases). From germline, CDR1 is SGHDT and CDR2 YYEEEE. The ends were cut back, 4 bases at V and 2 bases at J, with 13 bases in the middle. This CDR3 is built from 15 residues.

V and J are TRBV11-2 and TRBJ2-7; D not certain. The V gene lost 5 bases and the J gene lost 3 bases, with 11 bases spanning the gap. CDR1 and CDR2 from the germline V gene are SGHAT and FQNNGV. This CDR3 spans 13 amino acids. The CDR3 nucleotides are TGTGCCAGCAGCCACATTGGGATCTACGAGCAGTACTTC. Its translation: CASSHIGIYEQYF.

This chain joins TRBV19 and TRBJ2-5; 7 bases match TRBD2. V gave up 0 bases and J gave up 5 bases; unmatched junction bases: 9. The CDR3 loop spans 16 amino acids. Germline loops: CDR1 LNHDA, CDR2 SQIVND (reference sequence). CDR3 in amino acids: CASSIDGLGYEETQYF. The CDR3 nucleotides are TGTGCCAGTAGTATAGACGGACTAGGGTATGAGGAGACCCAGTACTTC.

The sample holds a few counts of this clone. The V gene is TRBV5-8, the J gene TRBJ2-1; TRBD2 is a possible D gene (6 bases). There are 13 residues in the CDR3. Trimming left V 4 bases short and J 4 bases short, with 9 bases between. Germline V CDR1 and CDR2: SGHTS, YDEGEE. The CDR3 sequence: CASSRDWYNEQFF. The CDR3 region has the DNA TGTGCCAGCAGCCGGGACTGGTACAATGAGCAGTTCTTC.

The chain employs TRBV5-1 and TRBJ2-5; 8 nucleotides match TRBD2. The CDR3 is made up of 16 amino acids. V dropped 0 bases and J dropped 5; count of bases not matched to a gene: 9. The germline V gene has CDR1 SGHRS and CDR2 YFSETQ. The CDR3, as DNA: TGCGCCAGCAGCTTGGATCGAGCGGGAGAGAAGGAGACCCAGTACTTC. This encodes CASSLDRAGEKETQYF.

This clone showed up just a few times. CDR3 loop: CASTLGLYGEQYF. Written as DNA, the CDR3 is TGTGCCAGCACACTAGGGCTTTATGGCGAGCAGTACTTC. The gene calls are TRBV6-1 and TRBJ2-7; a possible D gene is TRBD2 (5 bases). The CDR3 runs 13 residues. The germline V and J ends were trimmed by 7 bases and 6 bases, with 16 bases remaining between them. CDR1 is MNHNS and CDR2 is SASEGT in the germline V gene.

There are a few counts of this clone. The chain carries TRBV4-2 and TRBJ1-1, with unresolved D. Germline lookup yields CDR1 LGHNA and CDR2 YNFKEQ. V lost 3 bases and J 7 bases, leaving 6 bases between the germline ends. The CDR3 totals 11 residues. The CDR3: CASSQYGEAFF. The CDR3 nucleotides are TGTGCCAGCAGCCAGTATGGTGAAGCTTTCTTT.

As for this clone: In the same sample, other DNA sequences code for this CDR3. V and J are TRBV7-6 and TRBJ2-7, with 8 bases fitting TRBD1. V lost 5 bases, J lost 3 bases, and 6 bases stayed unmatched. The germline gives CDR1 SGHVS, CDR2 FNYEAQ. The CDR3 contains 14 residues. The CDR3: CASSPGTGRYEQYF. The CDR3 DNA reads as TGTGCCAGCAGCCCTGGGACAGGACGCTACGAGCAGTACTTC. The entire variable domain, with the rest obtained from reference TRBV7-6 and TRBJ2-7, is as follows: GAGVSQSPRYKVTKRGQDVALRCDPISGHVSLYWYRQALGQGPEFLTYFNYEAQQDKSGLPNDRFSAERPEGSISTLTIQRTEQRDSAMYRCASSPGTGRYEQYFGPGTRLTVT.

The V and J genes are TRBV30 and TRBJ1-5; D uncertain. This CDR3 has 16 residues. The germline V and J ends were trimmed by 2 bases and 2 bases, with 16 bases remaining between them. Germline CDR1 is GTSNPN and CDR2 is SVGIG (reference sequence). CDR3 residues: CAWSSRNPGGNQPQHF. CDR3 nucleotide sequence: TGTGCCTGGAGTTCACGGAACCCGGGCGGCAATCAGCCCCAGCATTTT.

The chain couples TRBV5-1 to TRBJ1-2; possibly TRBD1 for D (5 bases). V dropped 0 bases and J dropped 3 bases, with 6 bases sitting between them. The CDR3 consists of 13 residues. Germline V CDR1 and CDR2: SGHRS, YFSETQ. The CDR3 sequence is CASSLGGDYGYTF. The DNA of the CDR3 is TGCGCCAGCAGCTTGGGAGGGGACTATGGCTACACCTTC.

The chain joins TRBV20-1 to TRBJ1-2; no firm D call. The CDR3 totals 9 residues. Germline CDR1 DFQATT, CDR2 SNEGSKA (reference sequence). CDR3 loop: CRGSGGYTF. CDR3 nucleotide sequence: TGCAGGGGGAGCGGCGGCTACACCTTC.

The chain combines TRBV29-1 with TRBJ2-2, with D unclear. CDR3 size: 13 residues. The germline V gene encodes CDR1 SQVTM and CDR2 ANQGSEA. Deletions cut 4 bases from V and 2 bases from J, with 8 bases between. Written as DNA, the CDR3 is TGCAGCGTTGGAAACGGTAACACCGGGGAGCTGTTTTTT. This sequence encodes CSVGNGNTGELFF.

This sequence joins TRBV19 and TRBJ1-2; a weak D match, TRBD1 (6 bases). CDR3 length: 14 residues. Germline V lookup: CDR1 LNHDA, CDR2 SQIVND (reference sequence). The ends were cut back, 10 bases at V and 6 bases at J, with 21 bases in the middle. The CDR3 is CAKTGAGAHHGYTF. DNA for the CDR3: TGTGCCAAAACGGGGGCAGGGGCCCACCATGGCTACACCTTC. Full variable domain (remainder filled in from reference TRBV19 and TRBJ1-2): DGGITQSPKYLFRKEGQNVTLSCEQNLNHDAMYWYRQDPGQGLRLIYYSQIVNDFQKGDIAEGYSVSREKKESFPLTVTSAQKNPTAFYLCAKTGAGAHHGYTFGSGTRLTVV.

This clone is a singleton in its sample. This chain uses TRBV28 with TRBJ2-1; TRBD2 matches at 13 bases. Trimming took 10 bases from V and 8 from J; bases not matched to a gene: 8. Germline V gene sequence: CDR1 MDHEN, CDR2 SYDVKM. The CDR3 is 14 amino acids. CDR3 sequence (DNA): TGTGCCACCAAACCGGGACTAGCGGGACATGAGCAGTTCTTC. Translating gives CATKPGLAGHEQFF.

The table lists this clone with many counts. The V call is TRBV5-8, the J call TRBJ2-7, with D unclear. Germline V gives CDR1 SGHTS, CDR2 YDEGEE. The CDR3 spans 14 residues. V gave up 0 bases and J gave up 3 bases, with 10 bases separating them. The CDR3 spells CASSLAGRFYEQYF. The DNA of the CDR3 is TGTGCCAGCAGCTTGGCCGGACGGTTCTACGAGCAGTACTTC. Combining the CDR3 with reference TRBV5-8 and TRBJ2-7 gives the whole variable domain EAGVTQSPTHLIKTRGQQATLRCSPISGHTSVYWYQQALGLGLQFLLWYDEGEERNRGNFPPRFSGRQFPNYSSELNVNALELEDSALYLCASSLAGRFYEQYFGPGTRLTVT.

This clone appeared a few times. The chain links TRBV10-3 to TRBJ1-1; perhaps TRBD1 as D (6 bases). Trimming left V 2 bases short and J 8 bases short, with 6 bases between. The CDR3 runs to 11 residues. The germline V gene has CDR1 ENHRY and CDR2 SYGVKD. CDR3 sequence: CAISETGEAFF. CDR3 DNA sequence: TGTGCCATCAGTGAGACAGGGGAAGCTTTCTTT.